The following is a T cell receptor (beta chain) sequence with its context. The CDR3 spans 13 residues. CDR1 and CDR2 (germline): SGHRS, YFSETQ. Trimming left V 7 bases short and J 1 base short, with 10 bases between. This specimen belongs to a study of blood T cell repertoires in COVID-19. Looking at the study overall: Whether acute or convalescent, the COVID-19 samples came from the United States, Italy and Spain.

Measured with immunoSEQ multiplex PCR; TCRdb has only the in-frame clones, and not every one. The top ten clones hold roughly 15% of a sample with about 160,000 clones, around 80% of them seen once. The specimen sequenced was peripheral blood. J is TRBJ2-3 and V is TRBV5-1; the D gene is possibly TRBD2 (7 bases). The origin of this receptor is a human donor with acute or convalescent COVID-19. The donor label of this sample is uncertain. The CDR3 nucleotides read TGCGCCAGCGGGAGGGGGGGCACAGATACGCAGTATTTT. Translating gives CASGRGGTDTQYF.